This T cell receptor (beta chain) was captured by sequencing in a study of regulatory T cells in long-lasting Graves disease. Background on the study: Persistent cases were those of Graves' disease that involved over 5 years of antithyroid drugs with positive TSH receptor antibodies.

Many counts were recorded for this clonotype. The antigen is undetermined. The CDR3 contains 12 residues. V shed 9 bases and J 5 bases; nucleotides not matched to a gene: 5. Germline CDR1 and CDR2: MDHEN and SYDVKM. General study results and limits: Persistent Graves' patients showed less TCR diversity than newly diagnosed patients showed.

Time point here: persistent/refractory GD, antithyroid drugs over 5 years with positive TRAb. Generation of the TCR library employed RNA extracted from PBMCs. All patients originated from an endocrinology department located in Xi'an, China. Researchers made TCR beta libraries by using iRepertoire HTBI primers and running Arm-PCR on CDR3 regions. A single record per CDR3 protein comes from TCRdb applying MiXCR to the multiplex PCR reads. The sample has about 430,000 distinct CDR3 sequences; around 20% are singletons. This rearrangement joins TRBV28 to TRBJ2-7, with 9 bases identical to TRBD1. This clonotype was obtained from a female donor with Graves disease. The starting material was peripheral blood mononuclear cells (PBMCs), obtained when the disease was refractory, from a patient treated with antithyroid drugs. The CDR3 sequence is CASKTGGDEQYF. The CDR3 DNA sequence: TGTGCCAGTAAGACAGGGGGAGACGAGCAGTACTTC.